The clone carrying this TCR beta chain was found once. Its antigen is currently unknown. With a constant-region primer, TCR beta cDNA was made from approximately 510 ng of total RNA. Three nested multiplex PCR rounds, a slightly modified ARM-PCR, produced the libraries for TCR beta. Investigators reported that the first two PCR rounds, at roughly 11 cycles each, used TRBV1-TRBV30 forward primers with a C-beta reverse primer. Each CDR3 protein is one row after TCRdb ran MiXCR on the multiplex PCR reads. The sample lists about 20,000 distinct CDR3 sequences, around 81% seen once, with less than 40% in the top ten. The source material, about 20-30 mg of unsorted bulk tissue, was used to co-extract RNA and DNA. Through surgical resection, the patients' primary liver carcinoma was treated. Germline-derived CDR1 and CDR2 are MNHNY and SVGAGI (reference sequence). This CDR3 is built from 15 residues. V dropped 4 bases and J dropped 8 bases, with 17 bases sitting between them.

The data were obtained in a study of tumor-infiltrating lymphocytes in primary liver carcinoma. Study findings and constraints: Top clones occupying all five tumor regions numbered only about 7-24%.

The clonotype comes from a woman in her twenties or thirties with primary liver carcinoma and hepatitis B virus infection. The gene calls are TRBV6-6 and TRBJ1-4; no definite D call. The sequenced sample was liver tumor tissue from sampling region 2. As to subset: tumor region T2, inferior pole. The CDR3 DNA is TGTGCCAGCAGTTCCTCCGGAACGCCGTACGAAAAACTGTTTTTT. Amino acids: CASSSSGTPYEKLFF.